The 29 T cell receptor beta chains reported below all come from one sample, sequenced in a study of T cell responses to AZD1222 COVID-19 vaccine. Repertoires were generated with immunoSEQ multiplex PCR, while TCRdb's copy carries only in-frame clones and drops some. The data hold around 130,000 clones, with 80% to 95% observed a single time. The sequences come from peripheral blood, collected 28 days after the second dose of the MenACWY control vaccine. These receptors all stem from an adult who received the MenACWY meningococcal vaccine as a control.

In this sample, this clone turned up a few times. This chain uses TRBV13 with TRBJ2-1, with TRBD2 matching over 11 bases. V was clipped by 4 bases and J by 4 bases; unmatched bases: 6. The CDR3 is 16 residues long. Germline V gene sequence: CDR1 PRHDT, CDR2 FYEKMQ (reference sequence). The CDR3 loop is CASSSRTSGQYNEQFF. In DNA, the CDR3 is TGTGCCAGCAGCTCTCGGACTAGCGGGCAGTACAATGAGCAGTTCTTC.

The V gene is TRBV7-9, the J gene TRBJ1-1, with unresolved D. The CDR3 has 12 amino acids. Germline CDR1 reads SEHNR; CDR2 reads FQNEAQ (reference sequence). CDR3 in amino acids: CALMALNTEAFF. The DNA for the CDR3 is TGTGCTTTAATGGCGTTGAACACTGAAGCTTTCTTT.

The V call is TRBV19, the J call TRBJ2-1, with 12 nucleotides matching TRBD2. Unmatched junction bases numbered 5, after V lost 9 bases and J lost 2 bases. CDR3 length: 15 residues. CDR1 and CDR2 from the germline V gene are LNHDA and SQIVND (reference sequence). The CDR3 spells CASEWTSGTYNEQFF. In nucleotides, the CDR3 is TGTGCCAGCGAATGGACTAGCGGGACCTACAATGAGCAGTTCTTC.

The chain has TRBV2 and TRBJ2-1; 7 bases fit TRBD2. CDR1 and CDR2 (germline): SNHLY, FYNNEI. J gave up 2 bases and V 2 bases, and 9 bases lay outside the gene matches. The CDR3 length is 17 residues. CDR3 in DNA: TGTGCCAGCAGTGAACTTCAGGGAGGGATGACCTACAATGAGCAGTTCTTC. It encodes CASSELQGGMTYNEQFF.

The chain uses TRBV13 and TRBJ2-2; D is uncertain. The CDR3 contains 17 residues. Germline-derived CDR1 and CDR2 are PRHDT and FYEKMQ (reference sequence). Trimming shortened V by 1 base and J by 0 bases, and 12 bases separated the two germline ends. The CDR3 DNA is TGTGCCAGCAGCTTAGCCCCGGGCCGAGCGAACACCGGGGAGCTGTTTTTT. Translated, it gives CASSLAPGRANTGELFF.

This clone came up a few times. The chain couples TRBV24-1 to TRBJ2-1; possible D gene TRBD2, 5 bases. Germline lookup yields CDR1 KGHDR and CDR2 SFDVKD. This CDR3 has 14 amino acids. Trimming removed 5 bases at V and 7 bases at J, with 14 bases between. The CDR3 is CATSGWESGNEQFF. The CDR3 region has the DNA TGTGCCACCAGTGGTTGGGAGTCTGGAAATGAGCAGTTCTTC.

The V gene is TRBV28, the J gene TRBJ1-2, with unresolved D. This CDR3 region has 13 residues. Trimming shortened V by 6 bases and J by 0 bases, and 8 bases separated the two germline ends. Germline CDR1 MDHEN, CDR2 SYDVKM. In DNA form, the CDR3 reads TGTGCCAGCAGCAGGTACCCTAACTATGGCTACACCTTC. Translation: CASSRYPNYGYTF.

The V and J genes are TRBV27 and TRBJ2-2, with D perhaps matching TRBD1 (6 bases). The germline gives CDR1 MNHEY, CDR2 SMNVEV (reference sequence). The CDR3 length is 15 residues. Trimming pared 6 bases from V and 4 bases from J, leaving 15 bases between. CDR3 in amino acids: CASSSQGRITGELFF. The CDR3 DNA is TGTGCCAGCAGCTCCCAGGGGCGCATCACCGGGGAGCTGTTTTTT.

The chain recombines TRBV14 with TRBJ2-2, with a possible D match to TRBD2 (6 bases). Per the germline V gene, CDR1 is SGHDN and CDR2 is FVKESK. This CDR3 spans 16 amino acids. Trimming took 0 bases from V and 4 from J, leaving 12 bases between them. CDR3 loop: CASSQDGGKSTGELFF. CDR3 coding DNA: TGTGCCAGCAGCCAAGATGGAGGGAAGAGCACCGGGGAGCTGTTTTTT.

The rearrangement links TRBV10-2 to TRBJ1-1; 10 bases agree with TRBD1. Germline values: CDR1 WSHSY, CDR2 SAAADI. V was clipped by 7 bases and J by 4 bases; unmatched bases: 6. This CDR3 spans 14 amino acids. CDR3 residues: CASTRQGAFTEAFF. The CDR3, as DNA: TGCGCCAGCACCCGACAGGGGGCATTCACTGAAGCTTTCTTT.

This chain's CDR3 is CAWGYGRWAYEQYF. Here the CDR3 DNA reads TGTGCCTGGGGATACGGGAGGTGGGCCTACGAGCAGTACTTC. The V gene is TRBV30, the J gene TRBJ2-7, with 7 bases lining up with TRBD2. Germline CDR1 reads GTSNPN; CDR2 reads SVGIG (reference sequence). CDR3 length: 14 amino acids. J was trimmed by 2 bases and V by 5 bases; bases with no gene match: 9.

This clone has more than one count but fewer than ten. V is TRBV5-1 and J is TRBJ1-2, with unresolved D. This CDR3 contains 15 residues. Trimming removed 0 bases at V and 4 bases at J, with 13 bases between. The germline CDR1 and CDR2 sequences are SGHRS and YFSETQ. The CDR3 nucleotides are TGCGCCAGCAGCTTGGAGTCAGGCGTCTCCTATGGCTACACCTTC. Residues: CASSLESGVSYGYTF.

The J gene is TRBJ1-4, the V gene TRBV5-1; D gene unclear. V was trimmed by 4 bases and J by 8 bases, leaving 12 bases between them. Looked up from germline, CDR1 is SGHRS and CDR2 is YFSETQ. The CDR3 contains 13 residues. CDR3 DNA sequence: TGCGCCAGCAGCCCCCTAGGAGGGGAAAAACTGTTTTTT. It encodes CASSPLGGEKLFF.

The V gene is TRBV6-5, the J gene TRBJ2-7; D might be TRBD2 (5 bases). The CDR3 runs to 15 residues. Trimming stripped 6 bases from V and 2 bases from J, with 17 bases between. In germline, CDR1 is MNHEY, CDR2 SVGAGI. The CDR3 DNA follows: TGTGCCAGCAGCGGACTTAATAGCGCAGCCTACGAGCAGTACTTC. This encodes CASSGLNSAAYEQYF.

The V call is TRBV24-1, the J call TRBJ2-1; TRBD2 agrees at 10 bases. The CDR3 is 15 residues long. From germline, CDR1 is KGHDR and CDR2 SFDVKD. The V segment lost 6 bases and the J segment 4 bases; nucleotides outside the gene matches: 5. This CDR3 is CATSSTSGIYNEQFF. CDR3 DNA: TGTGCCACCAGTAGTACTAGCGGGATATACAATGAGCAGTTCTTC.

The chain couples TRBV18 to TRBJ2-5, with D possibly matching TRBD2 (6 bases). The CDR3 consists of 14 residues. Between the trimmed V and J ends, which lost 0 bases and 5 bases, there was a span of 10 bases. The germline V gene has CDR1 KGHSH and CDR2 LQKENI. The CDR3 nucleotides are TGTGCCAGCTCACCACCGCATCTAGCGGAGACCCAGTACTTC. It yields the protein CASSPPHLAETQYF.

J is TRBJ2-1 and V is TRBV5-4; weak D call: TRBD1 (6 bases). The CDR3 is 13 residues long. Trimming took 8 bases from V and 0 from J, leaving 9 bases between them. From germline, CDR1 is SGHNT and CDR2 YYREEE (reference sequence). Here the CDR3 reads CARQGSSYNEQFF. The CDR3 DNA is TGTGCCAGGCAGGGGAGCTCCTACAATGAGCAGTTCTTC.

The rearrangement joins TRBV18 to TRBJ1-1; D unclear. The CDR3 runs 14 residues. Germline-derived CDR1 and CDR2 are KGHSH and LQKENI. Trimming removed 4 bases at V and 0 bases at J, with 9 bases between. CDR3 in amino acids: CASSLGLMNTEAFF. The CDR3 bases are TGTGCCAGCTCACTCGGACTGATGAACACTGAAGCTTTCTTT. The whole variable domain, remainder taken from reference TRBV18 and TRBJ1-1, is NAGVMQNPRHLVRRRGQEARLRCSPMKGHSHVYWYRQLPEEGLKFMVYLQKENIIDESGMPKERFSAEFPKEGPSILRIQQVVRGDSAAYFCASSLGLMNTEAFFGQGTRLTVV.

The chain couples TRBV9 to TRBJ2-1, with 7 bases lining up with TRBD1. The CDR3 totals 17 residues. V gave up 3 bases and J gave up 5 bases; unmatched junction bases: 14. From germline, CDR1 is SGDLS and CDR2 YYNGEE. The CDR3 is CASSGGGRQGVHNEQFF. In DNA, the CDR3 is TGTGCCAGCAGCGGCGGAGGTCGGCAGGGGGTCCACAATGAGCAGTTCTTC.

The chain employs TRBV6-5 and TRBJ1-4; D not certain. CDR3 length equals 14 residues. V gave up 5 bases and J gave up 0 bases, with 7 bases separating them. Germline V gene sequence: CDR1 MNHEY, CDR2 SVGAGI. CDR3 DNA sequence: TGTGCCAGCAGTCCGATTTCAACTAATGAAAAACTGTTTTTT. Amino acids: CASSPISTNEKLFF.

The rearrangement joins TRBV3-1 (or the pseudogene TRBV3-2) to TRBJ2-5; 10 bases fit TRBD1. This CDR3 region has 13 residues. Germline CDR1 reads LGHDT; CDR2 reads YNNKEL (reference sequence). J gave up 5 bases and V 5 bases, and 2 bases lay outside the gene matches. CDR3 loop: CASSDRGRETQYF. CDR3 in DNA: TGTGCCAGCAGCGACAGGGGGCGGGAGACCCAGTACTTC.

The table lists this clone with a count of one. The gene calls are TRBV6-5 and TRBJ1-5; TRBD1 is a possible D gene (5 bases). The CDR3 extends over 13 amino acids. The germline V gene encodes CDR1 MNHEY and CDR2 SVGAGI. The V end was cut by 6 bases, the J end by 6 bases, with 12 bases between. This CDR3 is CASSSGGTQPQHF. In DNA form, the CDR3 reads TGTGCCAGCAGCTCGGGGGGAACTCAGCCCCAGCATTTT.

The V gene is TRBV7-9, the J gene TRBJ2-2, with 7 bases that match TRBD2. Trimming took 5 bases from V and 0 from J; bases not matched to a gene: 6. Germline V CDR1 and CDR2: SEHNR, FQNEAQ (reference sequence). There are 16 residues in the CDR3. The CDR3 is CASSPRTSTNTGELFF. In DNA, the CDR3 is TGTGCCAGCAGCCCCCGGACTAGTACGAACACCGGGGAGCTGTTTTTT.

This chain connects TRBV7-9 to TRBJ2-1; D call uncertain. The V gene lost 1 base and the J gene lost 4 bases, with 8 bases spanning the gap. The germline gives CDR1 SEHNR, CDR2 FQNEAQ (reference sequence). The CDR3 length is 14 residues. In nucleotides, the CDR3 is TGTGCCAGCAGCTTAGGGCTCGCTTACAATGAGCAGTTCTTC. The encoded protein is CASSLGLAYNEQFF.

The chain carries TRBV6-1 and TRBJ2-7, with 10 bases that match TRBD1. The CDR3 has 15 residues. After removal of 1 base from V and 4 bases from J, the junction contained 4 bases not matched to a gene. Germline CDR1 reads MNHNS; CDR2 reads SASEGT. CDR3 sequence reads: CASSEGQGAYYEQYV. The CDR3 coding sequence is TGTGCCAGCAGTGAAGGACAGGGGGCTTATTACGAGCAGTACGTC.

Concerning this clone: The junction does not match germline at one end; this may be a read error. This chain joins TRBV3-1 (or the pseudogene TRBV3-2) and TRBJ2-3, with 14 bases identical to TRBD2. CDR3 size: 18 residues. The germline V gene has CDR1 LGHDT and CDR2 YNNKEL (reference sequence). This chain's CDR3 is CASSQGLAGGFRSDTQYF. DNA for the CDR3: TGTGCCAGCAGTCAAGGACTAGCGGGGGGCTTTAGGTCAGATACGCAGTATTTT.

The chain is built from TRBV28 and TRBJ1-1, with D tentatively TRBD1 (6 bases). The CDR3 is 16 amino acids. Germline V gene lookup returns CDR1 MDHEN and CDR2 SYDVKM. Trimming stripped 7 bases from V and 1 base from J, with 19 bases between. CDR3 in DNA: TGTGCCAGCACCCCGGGTTCAGGGGTCCCGAACACTGAAGCTTTCTTT. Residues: CASTPGSGVPNTEAFF.

The CDR3 DNA reads as TGTGCCAGCAGCTCAGACAGTGGTTTTAACAATGAGCAGTTCTTC. This sequence encodes CASSSDSGFNNEQFF. V and J are TRBV7-7 and TRBJ2-1; a possible D gene is TRBD1 (5 bases). V was cut by 4 bases and J by 5 bases, with 15 bases left in between. This CDR3 spans 15 amino acids. Germline loops: CDR1 SSHAT, CDR2 FNYEAQ (reference sequence).

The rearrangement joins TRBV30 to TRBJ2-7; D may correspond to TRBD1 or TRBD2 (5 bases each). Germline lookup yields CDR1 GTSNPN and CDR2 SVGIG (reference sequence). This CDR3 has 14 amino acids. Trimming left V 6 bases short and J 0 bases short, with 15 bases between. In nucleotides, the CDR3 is TGTGCCTGTCAGCAGGGAGTGAGCTCCTACGAGCAGTACTTC. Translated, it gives CACQQGVSSYEQYF.